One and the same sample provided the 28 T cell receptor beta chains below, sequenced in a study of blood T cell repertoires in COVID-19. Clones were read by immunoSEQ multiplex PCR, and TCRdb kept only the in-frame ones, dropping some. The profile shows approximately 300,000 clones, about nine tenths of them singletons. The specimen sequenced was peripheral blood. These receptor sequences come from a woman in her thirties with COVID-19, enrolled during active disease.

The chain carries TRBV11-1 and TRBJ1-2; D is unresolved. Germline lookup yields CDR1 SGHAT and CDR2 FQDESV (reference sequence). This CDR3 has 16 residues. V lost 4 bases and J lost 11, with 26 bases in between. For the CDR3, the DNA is TGTGCCAGCAGCTCGGTTCTCGGCCAGGCCGCCCGCCCGTACACCTTC. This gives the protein CASSSVLGQAARPYTF. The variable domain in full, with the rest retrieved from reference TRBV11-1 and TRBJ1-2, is EAEVAQSPRYKITEKSQAVAFWCDPISGHATLYWYRQILGQGPELLVQFQDESVVDDSQLPKDRFSAERLKGVDSTLKIQPAELGDSAMYLCASSSVLGQAARPYTFGSGTRLTVV.

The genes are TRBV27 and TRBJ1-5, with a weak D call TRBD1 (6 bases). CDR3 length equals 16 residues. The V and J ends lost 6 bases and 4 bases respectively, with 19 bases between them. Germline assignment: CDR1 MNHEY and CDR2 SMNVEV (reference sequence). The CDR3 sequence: CASRAKSGVGNQPQHF. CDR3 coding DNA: TGTGCCAGCAGAGCGAAATCAGGGGTTGGGAATCAGCCCCAGCATTTT.

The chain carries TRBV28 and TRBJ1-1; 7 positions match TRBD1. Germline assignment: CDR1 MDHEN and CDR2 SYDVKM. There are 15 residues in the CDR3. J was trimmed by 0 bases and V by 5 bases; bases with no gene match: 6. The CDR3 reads CASSQAGTVNTEAFF. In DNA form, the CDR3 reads TGTGCCAGCAGTCAAGCCGGGACAGTGAACACTGAAGCTTTCTTT.

CDR3 residues: CASSESGVYVGELFF. DNA of the CDR3: TGTGCCAGCAGTGAATCGGGGGTTTACGTCGGGGAGCTGTTTTTT. The chain has TRBV6-1 and TRBJ2-2; possible D gene TRBD2, 6 bases. Germline lookup yields CDR1 MNHNS and CDR2 SASEGT. The ends were cut back, 2 bases at V and 7 bases at J, with 14 bases in the middle. This CDR3 comprises 15 residues.

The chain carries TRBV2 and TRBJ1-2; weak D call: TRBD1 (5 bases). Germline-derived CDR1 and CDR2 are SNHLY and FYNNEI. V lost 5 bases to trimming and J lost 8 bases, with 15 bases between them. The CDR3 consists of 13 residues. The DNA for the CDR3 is TGTGCCAGCAGTCCTGGGGGGAGAGTAGGCTACACCTTC. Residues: CASSPGGRVGYTF.

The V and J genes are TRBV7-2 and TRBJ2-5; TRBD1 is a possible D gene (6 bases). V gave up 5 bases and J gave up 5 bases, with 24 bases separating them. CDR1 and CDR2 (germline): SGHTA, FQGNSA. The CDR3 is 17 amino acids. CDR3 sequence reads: CASSAGDARALRETQYF. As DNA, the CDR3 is TGTGCCAGCAGCGCAGGGGACGCGCGGGCCCTCAGGGAGACCCAGTACTTC.

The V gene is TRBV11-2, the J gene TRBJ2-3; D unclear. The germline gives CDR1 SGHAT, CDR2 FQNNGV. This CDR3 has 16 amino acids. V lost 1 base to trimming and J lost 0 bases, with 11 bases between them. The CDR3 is CASSLAGLTSTDTQYF. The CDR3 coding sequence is TGTGCCAGCAGCTTAGCCGGGTTAACTAGCACAGATACGCAGTATTTT.

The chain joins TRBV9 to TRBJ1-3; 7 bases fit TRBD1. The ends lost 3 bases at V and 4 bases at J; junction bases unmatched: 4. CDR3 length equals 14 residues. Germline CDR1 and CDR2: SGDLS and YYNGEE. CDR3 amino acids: CASSARQGGNTIYF. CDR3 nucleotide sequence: TGTGCCAGCAGCGCCCGACAGGGCGGAAACACCATATATTTT. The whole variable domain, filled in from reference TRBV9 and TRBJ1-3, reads DSGVTQTPKHLITATGQRVTLRCSPRSGDLSVYWYQQSLDQGLQFLIQYYNGEERAKGNILERFSAQQFPDLHSELNLSSLELGDSALYFCASSARQGGNTIYFGEGSWLTVV.

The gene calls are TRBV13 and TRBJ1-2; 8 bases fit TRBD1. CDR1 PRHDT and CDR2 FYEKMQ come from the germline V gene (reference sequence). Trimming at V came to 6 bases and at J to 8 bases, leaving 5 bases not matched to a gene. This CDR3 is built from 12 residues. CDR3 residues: CASSAGTGGYTF. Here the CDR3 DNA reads TGTGCCAGCAGTGCCGGGACAGGAGGCTACACCTTC.

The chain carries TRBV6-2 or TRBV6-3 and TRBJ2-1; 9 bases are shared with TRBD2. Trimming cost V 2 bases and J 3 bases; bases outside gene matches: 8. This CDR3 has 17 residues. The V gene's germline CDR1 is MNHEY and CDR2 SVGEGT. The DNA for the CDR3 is TGTGCCAGCAGTTACAGGCCCGGGACTAGCCGCTACAATGAGCAGTTCTTC. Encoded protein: CASSYRPGTSRYNEQFF.

CDR3 sequence reads: CASSYLGGRGSYEQYF. DNA for the CDR3: TGTGCCAGCAGTTATCTGGGCGGGAGGGGCTCCTACGAGCAGTACTTC. The chain couples TRBV6-5 to TRBJ2-7; 9 nucleotides agree with TRBD2. Trimming cost V 3 bases and J 0 bases; bases outside gene matches: 6. This CDR3 region has 16 residues. CDR1 and CDR2 (germline): MNHEY, SVGAGI.

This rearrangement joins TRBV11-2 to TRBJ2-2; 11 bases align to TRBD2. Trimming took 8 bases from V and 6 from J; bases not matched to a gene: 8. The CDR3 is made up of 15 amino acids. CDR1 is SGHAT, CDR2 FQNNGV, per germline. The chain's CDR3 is CASLHSGRAAGELFF. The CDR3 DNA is TGTGCCAGCCTCCATAGCGGGAGGGCCGCCGGGGAGCTGTTTTTT.

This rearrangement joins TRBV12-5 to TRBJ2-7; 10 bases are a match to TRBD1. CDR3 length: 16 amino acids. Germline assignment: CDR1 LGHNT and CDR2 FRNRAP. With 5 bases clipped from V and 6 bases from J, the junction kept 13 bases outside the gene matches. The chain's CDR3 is CASGPPLGQGSLEQYF. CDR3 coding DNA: TGTGCTAGTGGTCCCCCATTGGGACAGGGGAGTCTCGAGCAGTACTTC. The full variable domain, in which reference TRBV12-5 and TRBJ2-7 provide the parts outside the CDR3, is DARVTQTPRHKVTEMGQEVTMRCQPILGHNTVFWYRQTMMQGLELLAYFRNRAPLDDSGMPKDRFSAEMPDATLATLKIQPSEPRDSAVYFCASGPPLGQGSLEQYFGPGTRLTVT.

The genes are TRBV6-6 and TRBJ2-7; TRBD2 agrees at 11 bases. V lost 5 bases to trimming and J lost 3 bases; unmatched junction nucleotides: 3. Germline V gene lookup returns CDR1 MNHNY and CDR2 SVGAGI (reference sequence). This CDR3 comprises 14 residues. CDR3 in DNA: TGTGCCAGCAGTCTCGGGACTAGCGGCTACGAGCAGTACTTC. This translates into CASSLGTSGYEQYF.

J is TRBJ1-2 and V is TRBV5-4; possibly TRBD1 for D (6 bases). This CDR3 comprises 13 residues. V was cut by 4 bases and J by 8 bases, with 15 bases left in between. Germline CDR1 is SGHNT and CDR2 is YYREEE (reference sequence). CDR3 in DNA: TGTGCCAGCAGCACCTCGGGGGGGGCCGGCTACACCTTC. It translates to CASSTSGGAGYTF.

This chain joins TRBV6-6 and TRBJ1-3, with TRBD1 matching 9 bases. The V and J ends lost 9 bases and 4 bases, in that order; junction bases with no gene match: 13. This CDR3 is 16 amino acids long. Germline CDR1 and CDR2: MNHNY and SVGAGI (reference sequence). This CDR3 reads CASHRGPESLGNTIYF. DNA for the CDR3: TGTGCCAGTCACAGGGGGCCCGAATCCCTCGGAAACACCATATATTTT.

The CDR3 loop is CASSLGRGGDTQYF. The CDR3 DNA is TGTGCCAGCAGCTTGGGTCGGGGAGGTGATACGCAGTATTTT. The chain has TRBV5-4 and TRBJ2-3; TRBD2 might be the D (6 bases). This CDR3 comprises 14 residues. Germline CDR1 and CDR2: SGHNT and YYREEE (reference sequence). V dropped 0 bases and J dropped 6 bases, with 11 bases sitting between them.

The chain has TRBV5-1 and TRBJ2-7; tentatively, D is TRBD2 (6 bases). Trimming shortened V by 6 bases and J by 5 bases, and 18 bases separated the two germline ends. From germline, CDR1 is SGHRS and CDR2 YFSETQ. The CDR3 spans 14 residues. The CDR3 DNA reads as TGCGCCAGCACCCCTGGAAACGGGGGTCACGAGCAGTACTTC. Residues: CASTPGNGGHEQYF. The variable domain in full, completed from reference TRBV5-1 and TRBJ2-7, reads KAGVTQTPRYLIKTRGQQVTLSCSPISGHRSVSWYQQTPGQGLQFLFEYFSETQRNKGNFPGRFSGRQFSNSRSEMNVSTLELGDSALYLCASTPGNGGHEQYFGPGTRLTVT.

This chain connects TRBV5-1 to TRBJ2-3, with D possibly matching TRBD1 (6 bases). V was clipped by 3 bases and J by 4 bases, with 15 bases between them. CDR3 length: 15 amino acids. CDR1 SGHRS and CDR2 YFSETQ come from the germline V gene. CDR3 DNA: TGCGCCAGCAGCTCCGACCAGGGGTCCCCAGATACGCAGTATTTT. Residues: CASSSDQGSPDTQYF. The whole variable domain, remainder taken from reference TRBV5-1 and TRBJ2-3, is KAGVTQTPRYLIKTRGQQVTLSCSPISGHRSVSWYQQTPGQGLQFLFEYFSETQRNKGNFPGRFSGRQFSNSRSEMNVSTLELGDSALYLCASSSDQGSPDTQYFGPGTRLTVL.

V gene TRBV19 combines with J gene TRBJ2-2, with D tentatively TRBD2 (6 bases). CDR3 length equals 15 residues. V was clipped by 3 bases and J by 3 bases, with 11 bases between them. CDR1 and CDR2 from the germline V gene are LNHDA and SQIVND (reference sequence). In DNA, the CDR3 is TGTGCCAGTAGTATTGGGACTGATTACACCGGGGAGCTGTTTTTT. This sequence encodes CASSIGTDYTGELFF. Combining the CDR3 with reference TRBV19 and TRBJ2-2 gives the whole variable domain DGGITQSPKYLFRKEGQNVTLSCEQNLNHDAMYWYRQDPGQGLRLIYYSQIVNDFQKGDIAEGYSVSREKKESFPLTVTSAQKNPTAFYLCASSIGTDYTGELFFGEGSRLTVL.

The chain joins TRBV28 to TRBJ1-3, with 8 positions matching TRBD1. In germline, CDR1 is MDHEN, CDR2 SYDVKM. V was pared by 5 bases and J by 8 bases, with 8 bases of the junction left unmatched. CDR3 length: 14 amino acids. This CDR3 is CASSLDRGRYTIYF. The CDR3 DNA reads TGTGCCAGCAGTCTAGACAGGGGCCGGTACACCATATATTTT.

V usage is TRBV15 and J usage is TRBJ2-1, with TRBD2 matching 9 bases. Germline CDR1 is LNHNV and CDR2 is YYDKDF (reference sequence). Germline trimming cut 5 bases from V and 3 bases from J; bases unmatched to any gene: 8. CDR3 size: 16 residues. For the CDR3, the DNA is TGTGCCACCAGCGCCAACAGAGCGGGAGGCTACAATGAGCAGTTCTTC. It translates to CATSANRAGGYNEQFF.

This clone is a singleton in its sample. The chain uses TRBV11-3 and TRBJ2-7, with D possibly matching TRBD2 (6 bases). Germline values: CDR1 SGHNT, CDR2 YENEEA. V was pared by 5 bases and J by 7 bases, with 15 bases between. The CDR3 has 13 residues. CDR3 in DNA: TGTGCCAGCAGCCCGAGCCGTCGGGGGGAGCAGTACTTC. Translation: CASSPSRRGEQYF.

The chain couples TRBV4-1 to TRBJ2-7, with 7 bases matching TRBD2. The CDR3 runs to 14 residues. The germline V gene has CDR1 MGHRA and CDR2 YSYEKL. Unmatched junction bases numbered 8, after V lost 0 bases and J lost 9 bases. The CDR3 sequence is CASSQESSGLVQYF. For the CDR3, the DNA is TGCGCCAGCAGCCAAGAGTCTAGCGGTTTGGTGCAGTACTTC.

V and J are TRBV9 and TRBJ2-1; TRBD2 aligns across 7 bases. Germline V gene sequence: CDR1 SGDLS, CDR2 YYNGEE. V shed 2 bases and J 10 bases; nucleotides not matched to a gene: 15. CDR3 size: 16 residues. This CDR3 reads CASSVREGGPHGEQFF. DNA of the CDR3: TGTGCCAGCAGCGTGAGGGAGGGAGGGCCCCACGGAGAGCAGTTCTTC.

The CDR3: CASSSLSYEQYF. DNA of the CDR3: TGTGCCAGCAGTTCCCTCTCCTACGAGCAGTACTTC. The rearrangement links TRBV6-2 or TRBV6-3 to TRBJ2-7; D not certain. This CDR3 has 12 residues. Trimming shortened V by 4 bases and J by 0 bases, and 4 bases separated the two germline ends. In germline, CDR1 is MNHEY, CDR2 SVGEGT.

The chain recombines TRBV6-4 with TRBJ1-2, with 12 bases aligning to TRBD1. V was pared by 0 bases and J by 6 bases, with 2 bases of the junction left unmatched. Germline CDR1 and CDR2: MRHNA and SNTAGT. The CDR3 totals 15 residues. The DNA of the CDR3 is TGTGCCAGCAGTGACTCGGGGACAGGGGGCGATGGCTACACCTTC. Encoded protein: CASSDSGTGGDGYTF.

CDR3 sequence: CASIPGLGGPNNQPQHF. The CDR3 DNA reads as TGTGCCAGCATTCCCGGGTTGGGGGGTCCCAACAATCAGCCCCAGCATTTT. The chain has TRBV28 and TRBJ1-5; tentatively, D is TRBD1 (5 bases). V shed 7 bases and J shed 3 bases, with 22 bases lying between them. Germline CDR1 is MDHEN and CDR2 is SYDVKM. The CDR3 length is 17 residues.